The 8 T cell receptor beta chains below come from one sample, sequenced in a study of OX40 agonist ivuxolimab in advanced cancers. Method: immunoSEQ multiplex PCR; TCRdb's copy keeps in-frame clones and lacks some. The sample records approximately 60,000 clones, roughly 88% being singletons. The specimen was CD4+ or CD8+ T cells sorted from blood, collected in a trial of the OX40 agonist ivuxolimab. The receptors were sampled from an adult with an advanced solid tumor such as melanoma, head and neck, liver or kidney cancer.

The chain recombines TRBV21-1 with TRBJ2-7; no DNA check was done on the table's D call, TRBD1. TRBV21-1 is a known pseudogene. The CDR3 totals 18 residues. The CDR3 loop reads CASSKVTVGAEDYYEQYF. In DNA form, the CDR3 reads TGTGCCAGCAGCAAAGTTACCGTGGGGGCCGAGGATTACTACGAGCAGTACTTC.

The rearrangement uses TRBV7-9 and TRBJ1-2, with D maybe TRBD1 (6 bases). The CDR3 contains 15 residues. Per germline, CDR1 SEHNR and CDR2 FQNEAQ (reference sequence). V dropped 3 bases and J dropped 6 bases, with 17 bases sitting between them. The CDR3 DNA follows: TGTGCCAGCAGCTTTGCGCCGAGGGGGGAGAATGGCTACACCTTC. Translating it yields CASSFAPRGENGYTF.

This chain connects TRBV6-5 to TRBJ2-7; 7 bases are a match to TRBD1. The CDR3 runs to 15 residues. With 2 bases clipped from V and 4 bases from J, the junction kept 8 bases outside the gene matches. CDR1 MNHEY and CDR2 SVGAGI come from the germline V gene. The CDR3 loop is CASSYITGTAYEQYF. The CDR3 DNA reads TGTGCCAGCAGTTACATTACCGGGACAGCGTACGAGCAGTACTTC.

The chain joins TRBV7-6 to TRBJ1-1; no firm D call. Germline V CDR1 and CDR2: SGHVS, FNYEAQ. The CDR3 covers 16 residues. Trimming removed 2 bases at V and 1 base at J, with 14 bases between. The CDR3 sequence is CASSLYGDAGNTEAFF. The CDR3, as DNA: TGTGCCAGCAGCTTATACGGCGACGCGGGGAACACTGAAGCTTTCTTT.

The rearrangement links TRBV29-1 to TRBJ1-2; maybe TRBD1 (5 bases). The CDR3 consists of 12 residues. CDR1 SQVTM and CDR2 ANQGSEA come from the germline V gene. Trimming stripped 5 bases from V and 5 bases from J, with 12 bases between. CDR3 region: CSVLGTEYGYTF. The CDR3 DNA follows: TGCAGCGTTCTGGGGACTGAGTATGGCTACACCTTC.

CDR3 in amino acids: CASSIVAGTGNEQFF. DNA of the CDR3: TGTGCCAGTAGTATAGTAGCGGGAACCGGCAATGAGCAGTTCTTC. The chain uses TRBV19 and TRBJ2-1, with 8 positions matching TRBD2. After removal of 1 base from V and 6 bases from J, the junction contained 5 bases not matched to a gene. The CDR3 consists of 15 residues. CDR1 and CDR2 from the germline V gene are LNHDA and SQIVND (reference sequence). The full variable domain, in which reference TRBV19 and TRBJ2-1 provide the parts outside the CDR3, is DGGITQSPKYLFRKEGQNVTLSCEQNLNHDAMYWYRQDPGQGLRLIYYSQIVNDFQKGDIAEGYSVSREKKESFPLTVTSAQKNPTAFYLCASSIVAGTGNEQFFGPGTRLTVL.

The V gene is TRBV6-1, the J gene TRBJ1-1; D is ambiguous. Germline V gene lookup returns CDR1 MNHNS and CDR2 SASEGT. The V end was cut by 5 bases, the J end by 1 base, with 8 bases between. The CDR3 is made up of 13 amino acids. The CDR3 is CASSIVANTEAFF. For the CDR3, the DNA is TGTGCCAGCAGTATAGTGGCGAACACTGAAGCTTTCTTT.

The chain uses TRBV5-6 and TRBJ1-2; D is ambiguous. This CDR3 spans 12 amino acids. Germline V gene lookup returns CDR1 SGHDT and CDR2 YYEEEE. The V gene lost 3 bases and the J gene lost 4 bases, with 7 bases spanning the gap. The CDR3 DNA is TGTGCCAGCAGCTCGGGAAGCTATGGCTACACCTTC. Its protein is CASSSGSYGYTF.